This passage covers 26 T cell receptor beta chains from one sample sequenced in a study of liver allograft versus peripheral blood T cells. Study in general: Blood and transplanted-liver T cell receptor repertoires from recipients were compared.

TCRdb recomputed calls from the reads with MiXCR, one row per CDR3 protein. The data show roughly 9,200 distinct CDR3 sequences, 16% seen once. The receptors shown here come from a human patient who had a liver transplant. Some of the T cells may derive from the graft donor.

This clonotype is categorized as medium-sized. The chain joins TRBV6-5 to TRBJ1-6; D ambiguous. The CDR3 loop spans 14 amino acids. V was pared by 6 bases and J by 0 bases, with 6 bases between. Germline CDR1 MNHEY, CDR2 SVGAGI. The CDR3: CASSPGSYNSPLHF. In DNA, the CDR3 is TGTGCCAGCAGCCCCGGCTCCTATAATTCACCCCTCCACTTT.

This clonotype was seen many times. The genes are TRBV11-2 and TRBJ1-3; D is possibly TRBD1 (5 bases). This CDR3 has 13 residues. CDR1 and CDR2 from the germline V gene are SGHAT and FQNNGV. The ends were cut back, 5 bases at V and 8 bases at J, with 13 bases in the middle. The CDR3 DNA sequence: TGTGCCAGCAGCCGTTGGAGGGGTGACACCATATATTTT. Its translation is CASSRWRGDTIYF.

This clonotype ranks as medium-sized (0.01 to 0.1%). This chain connects TRBV9 to TRBJ1-4; maybe TRBD1 (5 bases). Trimming left V 4 bases short and J 5 bases short, with 15 bases between. This CDR3 contains 15 residues. Per germline, CDR1 SGDLS and CDR2 YYNGEE. The CDR3 bases are TGTGCCAGCAGCACAGGCCTTACCCGAAATGAAAAACTGTTTTTT. Translated, it gives CASSTGLTRNEKLFF.

This clonotype appeared a few times. The V gene is TRBV30, the J gene TRBJ1-3; D gene ambiguous. Trimming removed 3 bases at V and 2 bases at J, with 11 bases between. Germline-derived CDR1 and CDR2 are GTSNPN and SVGIG (reference sequence). CDR3 size: 14 residues. CDR3 region: CAWRILAAGNTIYF. In DNA, the CDR3 is TGTGCCTGGAGGATCTTGGCTGCTGGAAACACCATATATTTT.

The chain recombines TRBV30 with TRBJ2-1; a weak D match, TRBD2 (5 bases). This CDR3 is 13 amino acids long. Germline V lookup: CDR1 GTSNPN, CDR2 SVGIG (reference sequence). V lost 4 bases to trimming and J lost 6 bases, with 13 bases between them. The CDR3 loop reads CAWTVSSVNEQFF. The CDR3 nucleotides read TGTGCCTGGACGGTTAGTAGCGTCAATGAGCAGTTCTTC. The full variable domain, rest sourced from reference TRBV30 and TRBJ2-1, is SQTIHQWPATLVQPVGSPLSLECTVEGTSNPNLYWYRQAAGRGLQLLFYSVGIGQISSEVPQNLSASRPQDRQFILSSKKLLLSDSGFYLCAWTVSSVNEQFFGPGTRLTVL.

This clonotype was seen repeatedly, ten times or more. The gene calls are TRBV20-1 and TRBJ1-5; the D is unclear. Per the germline V gene, CDR1 is DFQATT and CDR2 is SNEGSKA (reference sequence). Trimming took 3 bases from V and 5 from J, leaving 8 bases between them. The CDR3 spans 12 residues. The DNA of the CDR3 is TGCAGTGCTAGTAATGGGGATCAGCCCCAGCATTTT. Translated, it gives CSASNGDQPQHF.

This clonotype is labeled as medium-sized. This chain connects TRBV18 to TRBJ1-1; no clear D gene. This CDR3 is 13 amino acids long. Germline-derived CDR1 and CDR2 are KGHSH and LQKENI. The V end was cut by 3 bases, the J end by 4 bases, with 9 bases between. The CDR3 loop reads CASSPSEGTEAFF. DNA for the CDR3: TGTGCCAGCTCACCCTCCGAGGGCACTGAAGCTTTCTTT.

The J gene is TRBJ2-7, the V gene TRBV20-1, with 10 bases matching TRBD1. This CDR3 has 14 amino acids. CDR1 and CDR2 from the germline V gene are DFQATT and SNEGSKA (reference sequence). After removal of 3 bases from V and 5 bases from J, the junction contained 7 bases not matched to a gene. CDR3 bases: TGCAGTGCTAGGAACGGACAGGGGGACCACGAGCAGTACTTC. It specifies CSARNGQGDHEQYF.

This clonotype is labeled as medium-sized (0.01 to 0.1%). V usage is TRBV12-3 or TRBV12-4 and J usage is TRBJ1-4; no firm D call. V dropped 8 bases and J dropped 4 bases, with 14 bases sitting between them. The CDR3 length is 14 residues. CDR3 in DNA: TGTGCCAGCCGATCGAAGGAGGTTAATGAAAAACTGTTTTTT. It specifies CASRSKEVNEKLFF.

The rearrangement links TRBV20-1 to TRBJ2-7; 9 bases agree with TRBD1. Trimming at V came to 0 bases and at J to 2 bases, leaving 5 bases not matched to a gene. Germline CDR1 reads DFQATT; CDR2 reads SNEGSKA (reference sequence). This CDR3 comprises 15 residues. CDR3 DNA sequence: TGCAGTGCTAGAGAGGGGACAGGGAGTGCCTACGAGCAGTACTTC. This codes for CSAREGTGSAYEQYF.

This clonotype has just a few counts. The rearrangement links TRBV5-4 to TRBJ1-2, with TRBD1 matching 8 bases. This CDR3 has 13 residues. Per the germline V gene, CDR1 is SGHNT and CDR2 is YYREEE (reference sequence). With 4 bases clipped from V and 5 bases from J, the junction kept 4 bases outside the gene matches. CDR3 nucleotide sequence: TGTGCCAGCAGCCAGGACAGGGTGTATGGCTACACCTTC. It encodes CASSQDRVYGYTF.

This clonotype appeared a few times. The genes are TRBV6-1 and TRBJ2-1; D assignment may be TRBD1 or TRBD2 (5 bases each). The ends were cut back, 5 bases at V and 1 base at J, with 6 bases in the middle. The CDR3 sequence is 13 residues long. The germline gives CDR1 MNHNS, CDR2 SASEGT. The DNA of the CDR3 is TGTGCCAGCAGTTGGGGGTCCTACAATGAGCAGTTCTTC. Translation gives CASSWGSYNEQFF.

There are a few counts of this clonotype. The chain employs TRBV12-3 or TRBV12-4 and TRBJ1-1; D gene uncertain. V lost 4 bases to trimming and J lost 5 bases, with 11 bases between them. The CDR3 contains 13 residues. DNA for the CDR3: TGTGCCAGCAGTTCCCCAGTTGGGACTGAAGCTTTCTTT. This sequence encodes CASSSPVGTEAFF.

The gene calls are TRBV20-1 and TRBJ2-3, with 9 bases fitting TRBD2. V dropped 3 bases and J dropped 6; count of bases not matched to a gene: 4. CDR3 length equals 13 residues. CDR1 and CDR2 (germline): DFQATT, SNEGSKA (reference sequence). Here the CDR3 DNA reads TGCAGTGCTAGGGGGACTAGCTGGGATACGCAGTATTTT. This gives the protein CSARGTSWDTQYF.

In regard to this clonotype: With a much larger clone just one base away, this may be a read error. The CDR3 region is CASSYTPGSNQPQHF. The CDR3 nucleotides read TGTGCCAGCAGTTACACCCCCGGGAGCAATCAGCCCCAGCATTTT. V usage is TRBV6-6 and J usage is TRBJ1-5; no definite D call. This CDR3 region has 15 residues. Germline V gene data show CDR1 as MNHNY and CDR2 as SVGAGI (reference sequence). With 2 bases removed from V and 1 base from J, the gap between germline ends came to 9 bases.

By sample share, this clonotype is medium-sized. V and J are TRBV20-1 and TRBJ1-1; maybe TRBD1 (6 bases). CDR1 and CDR2 (germline): DFQATT, SNEGSKA (reference sequence). The CDR3 has 13 amino acids. Trimming left V 6 bases short and J 1 base short, with 12 bases between. CDR3 residues: CSAQRQANTEAFF. CDR3 nucleotides: TGCAGTGCCCAGAGACAGGCGAACACTGAAGCTTTCTTT.

Turning to this clonotype: Without the conserved terminal phenylalanine or tryptophan, this CDR3 likely stems from a read error. The V gene is TRBV10-3, the J gene TRBJ1-2; tentatively, D is TRBD1 (5 bases). CDR1 and CDR2 from the germline V gene are ENHRY and SYGVKD. V was pared by 10 bases and J by 2 bases, with 17 bases between. The CDR3 extends over 14 amino acids. The DNA for the CDR3 is TGTGCCACCTCAGAACAGGTGACCAACTATGGCTACACCCTC. Translated, it gives CATSEQVTNYGYTL.

The chain is built from TRBV9 and TRBJ2-5, with 7 bases identical to TRBD2. CDR3 length: 14 residues. Trimming at V came to 0 bases and at J to 1 base, leaving 0 bases not matched to a gene. In germline, CDR1 is SGDLS, CDR2 YYNGEE. The CDR3 spells CASSVASGQETQYF. The CDR3 nucleotides are TGTGCCAGCAGCGTAGCTAGCGGCCAAGAGACCCAGTACTTC.

This clonotype was found many times. The chain links TRBV30 to TRBJ1-5; no firm D call. Trimming pared 2 bases from V and 2 bases from J, leaving 7 bases between. CDR3 length: 13 residues. CDR1 GTSNPN and CDR2 SVGIG come from the germline V gene (reference sequence). The CDR3 sequence: CAWSLGGNQPQHF. The CDR3 bases are TGTGCCTGGAGTCTGGGAGGCAATCAGCCCCAGCATTTT.

In this sample, this clonotype is medium-sized. V and J are TRBV5-6 and TRBJ1-6, with D maybe TRBD1 (5 bases). Germline CDR1 reads SGHDT; CDR2 reads YYEEEE. V lost 0 bases, J lost 4 bases, and 11 bases lay in between. This CDR3 is 16 amino acids long. CDR3: CASSLAGTLYNSPLHF. The CDR3 DNA sequence: TGTGCCAGCAGCTTGGCGGGGACGCTGTATAATTCACCCCTCCACTTT.

Many counts were recorded for this clonotype. This chain joins TRBV6-2 or TRBV6-3 and TRBJ2-2; D remains unclear. V was cut by 5 bases and J by 9 bases, with 7 bases left in between. The germline V gene encodes CDR1 MNHEY and CDR2 SVGEGT. CDR3 length: 11 residues. CDR3 DNA sequence: TGTGCCAGCAGTCACGCCCGGGAGCTGTTTTTT. Translated: CASSHARELFF.

This clonotype is termed medium-sized. The chain combines TRBV29-1 with TRBJ2-6; 7 bases map to TRBD1. The trim removed 5 bases at V and 4 bases at J, leaving 2 bases unmatched. This CDR3 is built from 13 residues. Germline loops: CDR1 SQVTM, CDR2 ANQGSEA. The chain's CDR3 is CSVTGVGANVLTF. The CDR3 nucleotides are TGCAGCGTTACAGGGGTCGGGGCCAACGTCCTGACTTTC.

This clonotype was detected only a few times. V gene TRBV19 combines with J gene TRBJ2-7; 9 nucleotides align to TRBD1. CDR3 length: 16 residues. J was trimmed by 2 bases and V by 6 bases; bases with no gene match: 11. Germline V lookup: CDR1 LNHDA, CDR2 SQIVND (reference sequence). CDR3 DNA: TGTGCCAGTAGCCCGCCGGGACAGGGATTGACCTACGAGCAGTACTTC. It specifies CASSPPGQGLTYEQYF. The whole variable domain, remainder taken from reference TRBV19 and TRBJ2-7, is DGGITQSPKYLFRKEGQNVTLSCEQNLNHDAMYWYRQDPGQGLRLIYYSQIVNDFQKGDIAEGYSVSREKKESFPLTVTSAQKNPTAFYLCASSPPGQGLTYEQYFGPGTRLTVT.

V gene TRBV9 combines with J gene TRBJ1-3; 7 bases fit TRBD1. Germline V gene data show CDR1 as SGDLS and CDR2 as YYNGEE. The CDR3 covers 15 residues. Trimming cost V 4 bases and J 4 bases; bases outside gene matches: 8. The CDR3 DNA reads as TGTGCCAGCAGCCCCCGGGGGACAGCGGGAAACACCATATATTTT. Its translation is CASSPRGTAGNTIYF.

This clonotype is medium-sized in the sample. The germline gene is not matched at one end of the junction; a read error may be the cause. The J gene is TRBJ1-5, the V gene TRBV6-2 or TRBV6-3, with D possibly TRBD1 on 6 matching bases. Germline loops: CDR1 MNHEY, CDR2 SVGEGT. The CDR3 contains 18 residues. CDR3 protein: CASSQRTALFYSNRPQHF. CDR3 nucleotide sequence: TGTGCCAGCAGTCAGAGGACAGCACTTTTTTATAGCAATCGGCCCCAGCATTTT.

This clonotype has just a few counts. The chain links TRBV12-3 or TRBV12-4 to TRBJ1-5, with 7 bases that match TRBD1. Trimming took 1 base from V and 2 from J; bases not matched to a gene: 2. The length of the CDR3 is 15 residues. CDR3 DNA sequence: TGTGCCAGCAGTTTAGAGGGGGCGCGCAATCAGCCCCAGCATTTT. Its translation is CASSLEGARNQPQHF.